The 25 T cell receptor beta chains presented below share a single source sample, sequenced in a study of blood T cell repertoires in COVID-19. The protocol was immunoSEQ multiplex PCR, while the TCRdb copy is restricted to in-frame clones and leaves out a portion. The table has under 150,000 clones, about nine tenths seen once. Sequencing was performed on peripheral blood. The receptors come from a man aged 50 to 60 with active COVID-19.

This rearrangement joins TRBV4-2 to TRBJ2-3; 7 bases are shared with TRBD2. The V gene end was trimmed by 5 bases and the J gene end by 3 bases; junction bases not matched to a gene: 14. The length of the CDR3 is 17 residues. Germline CDR1 and CDR2: LGHNA and YNFKEQ. In DNA, the CDR3 is TGTGCCAGCAGCTCCGTTCGTGGCGGGGGAGGGACAGATACGCAGTATTTT. Encoded protein: CASSSVRGGGGTDTQYF.

The chain uses TRBV9 and TRBJ2-3; 12 bases line up with TRBD2. The CDR3 runs to 17 residues. Unmatched junction bases numbered 6, after V lost 2 bases and J lost 2 bases. CDR1 and CDR2 (germline): SGDLS, YYNGEE. CDR3 residues: CASSVTSGGYDTDTQYF. The CDR3 coding sequence is TGTGCCAGCAGCGTGACTAGCGGGGGTTACGACACAGATACGCAGTATTTT.

The chain uses TRBV21-1 and TRBJ1-4. TRBV21-1 is a known pseudogene. The CDR3 is made up of 17 amino acids. CDR3 protein: CAILEGRHWRTNEKLFF. CDR3 DNA sequence: TGTGCCATCCTCGAGGGGAGGCATTGGAGAACTAATGAAAAACTGTTTTTT.

V usage is TRBV6-5 and J usage is TRBJ1-2, with D hard to call. Germline CDR1 and CDR2: MNHEY and SVGAGI. This CDR3 is built from 11 residues. V shed 4 bases and J shed 7 bases, with 7 bases lying between them. CDR3 bases: TGTGCCAGCAGTTTCCCCGGTGGCTACACCTTC. This encodes CASSFPGGYTF.

The chain uses TRBV7-2 and TRBJ2-3; no definite D call. This CDR3 comprises 16 residues. CDR1 and CDR2 from the germline V gene are SGHTA and FQGNSA. Trimming stripped 3 bases from V and 0 bases from J, with 13 bases between. The CDR3 region is CASSLYSPTSTDTQYF. The CDR3 coding sequence is TGTGCCAGCAGCTTGTATTCGCCTACTAGCACAGATACGCAGTATTTT.

The rearrangement joins TRBV10-3 to TRBJ2-3, with TRBD2 matching over 15 bases. Germline CDR1 reads ENHRY; CDR2 reads SYGVKD. This CDR3 comprises 18 residues. With V trimmed by 3 bases and J by 1 base, 5 bases remained unmatched. The CDR3: CAISDGLAGGPGTDTQYF. DNA of the CDR3: TGTGCCATCAGTGATGGACTAGCGGGGGGGCCAGGCACAGATACGCAGTATTTT.

This clone was observed a few times. CDR3 nucleotides: TGTGCCAGCAGCGTTATGAGCAATCAGCCCCAGCATTTT. Protein sequence: CASSVMSNQPQHF. V gene TRBV6-4 combines with J gene TRBJ1-5; D unclear. Between the trimmed V and J ends, which lost 6 bases and 1 base, there was a span of 7 bases. The germline V gene has CDR1 MRHNA and CDR2 SNTAGT. The CDR3 is made up of 13 amino acids.

CDR3 sequence reads: CATSRAGTSGGRSYEQYF. The CDR3 coding sequence is TGTGCCACCAGCAGGGCCGGGACTAGCGGGGGTCGCTCCTACGAGCAGTACTTC. V gene TRBV15 combines with J gene TRBJ2-7, with TRBD2 matching 14 bases. The CDR3 totals 18 residues. The germline V gene encodes CDR1 LNHNV and CDR2 YYDKDF (reference sequence). V lost 3 bases and J lost 0; bases outside the gene matches: 7.

The gene calls are TRBV2 and TRBJ2-1, with TRBD2 matching 9 bases. J was trimmed by 0 bases and V by 6 bases; bases with no gene match: 9. This CDR3 region has 17 residues. The V gene's germline CDR1 is SNHLY and CDR2 FYNNEI. The CDR3 DNA reads TGTGCCAGCAGACAACGCGGGGGGGCGAGCTCCTACAATGAGCAGTTCTTC. Translated, it gives CASRQRGGASSYNEQFF.

This chain uses TRBV15 with TRBJ1-1; D gene ambiguous. V lost 10 bases to trimming and J lost 0 bases, with 12 bases between them. Germline V gene lookup returns CDR1 LNHNV and CDR2 YYDKDF (reference sequence). CDR3 length equals 13 residues. The CDR3 is CAIRDGVNTEAFF. Written as DNA, the CDR3 is TGTGCCATCCGCGACGGGGTGAACACTGAAGCTTTCTTT.

This chain connects TRBV5-1 to TRBJ2-7, with 7 positions matching TRBD1. CDR1 and CDR2 (germline): SGHRS, YFSETQ. The CDR3 extends over 16 amino acids. The trim removed 1 base at V and 2 bases at J, leaving 9 bases unmatched. CDR3 nucleotide sequence: TGCGCCAGCAGCTTGTCCGACAGGGTAACGCCCTACGAGCAGTACTTC. It specifies CASSLSDRVTPYEQYF. Filled out from reference TRBV5-1 and TRBJ2-7, the complete variable domain reads KAGVTQTPRYLIKTRGQQVTLSCSPISGHRSVSWYQQTPGQGLQFLFEYFSETQRNKGNFPGRFSGRQFSNSRSEMNVSTLELGDSALYLCASSLSDRVTPYEQYFGPGTRLTVT.

In the case of this clone: Other DNA sequences in the same sample also yield this CDR3. The rearrangement joins TRBV9 to TRBJ1-5, with 9 bases that match TRBD1. The CDR3 has 15 amino acids. V lost 2 bases and J lost 4; bases outside the gene matches: 4. Germline CDR1 reads SGDLS; CDR2 reads YYNGEE. The CDR3: CASSVGQGANQPQHF. In DNA form, the CDR3 reads TGTGCCAGCAGCGTGGGACAGGGTGCAAATCAGCCCCAGCATTTT.

This chain joins TRBV19 and TRBJ2-5, with TRBD2 as a possible D gene (5 bases). Trimming took 3 bases from V and 5 from J, leaving 10 bases between them. The CDR3 loop spans 13 amino acids. Germline values: CDR1 LNHDA, CDR2 SQIVND (reference sequence). CDR3 DNA: TGTGCCAGTAGTATGAACGGGGTTGAGACCCAGTACTTC. It codes for CASSMNGVETQYF.

The V call is TRBV2, the J call TRBJ1-2; D is unclear. Trimming shortened V by 6 bases and J by 8 bases, and 19 bases separated the two germline ends. Germline values: CDR1 SNHLY, CDR2 FYNNEI. The CDR3 is 14 residues long. CDR3 in DNA: TGTGCCAGCAGCCCCGGGTGGGTCCCCGAAGGCTACACCTTC. Its translation is CASSPGWVPEGYTF.

V and J are TRBV9 and TRBJ2-1, with 7 nucleotides matching TRBD1. There are 14 residues in the CDR3. Trimming removed 1 base from V and 3 bases from J; junction bases left unmatched: 1. Germline CDR1 reads SGDLS; CDR2 reads YYNGEE. The CDR3 sequence: CASSVTGVYNEQFF. DNA for the CDR3: TGTGCCAGCAGCGTAACAGGGGTCTACAATGAGCAGTTCTTC.

This sequence joins TRBV7-2 and TRBJ2-5, with D possibly matching TRBD2 (6 bases). Germline loops: CDR1 SGHTA, CDR2 FQGNSA. The CDR3 contains 14 residues. V shed 6 bases and J shed 1 base, with 12 bases lying between them. CDR3 in amino acids: CASRLGGSQETQYF. Here the CDR3 DNA reads TGTGCCAGCAGACTCGGGGGATCCCAAGAGACCCAGTACTTC. Together with reference TRBV7-2 and TRBJ2-5, the CDR3 gives the full variable domain: GAGVSQSPSNKVTEKGKDVELRCDPISGHTALYWYRQSLGQGLEFLIYFQGNSAPDKSGLPSDRFSAERTGGSVSTLTIQRTQQEDSAVYLCASRLGGSQETQYFGPGTRLLVL.

The CDR3 here is CASSLVASGPLSEQYF. CDR3 in DNA: TGTGCCAGCAGCTTGGTGGCTAGCGGACCCTTATCAGAGCAGTACTTC. The chain couples TRBV5-4 to TRBJ2-7, with TRBD2 matching over 7 bases. The CDR3 is made up of 16 amino acids. The V gene's germline CDR1 is SGHNT and CDR2 YYREEE (reference sequence). V gave up 0 bases and J gave up 7 bases; unmatched junction bases: 13.

The chain links TRBV5-1 to TRBJ1-1; D is uncertain. The V gene lost 1 base and the J gene lost 2 bases, with 6 bases spanning the gap. Germline V CDR1 and CDR2: SGHRS, YFSETQ. The CDR3 length is 13 residues. The DNA of the CDR3 is TGCGCCAGCAGCTTGATCCCTAACACTGAAGCTTTCTTT. The encoded protein is CASSLIPNTEAFF.

The CDR3 nucleotides read TGTGCCAGTAGTATACGGACTACCGGGGAGCTGTTTTTT. Protein product: CASSIRTTGELFF. The chain recombines TRBV19 with TRBJ2-2; tentative D call: TRBD2 (5 bases). The CDR3 is made up of 13 amino acids. CDR1 LNHDA and CDR2 SQIVND come from the germline V gene (reference sequence). V lost 2 bases, J lost 5 bases, and 6 bases lay in between.

The genes are TRBV5-1 and TRBJ1-2, with unresolved D. V was clipped by 0 bases and J by 0 bases, with 9 bases between them. CDR3 length: 15 residues. From germline, CDR1 is SGHRS and CDR2 YFSETQ. This CDR3 is CASSLGFVANYGYTF. CDR3 sequence (DNA): TGCGCCAGCAGCTTGGGGTTTGTAGCTAACTATGGCTACACCTTC.

This sequence joins TRBV11-3 and TRBJ2-7, with D tentatively TRBD1 (5 bases). Germline V gene sequence: CDR1 SGHNT, CDR2 YENEEA. Trimming cost V 3 bases and J 2 bases, with 11 bases left between them. The CDR3 runs to 14 residues. CDR3 bases: TGTGCCAGCAGCTTCGGCCAGGGCACCTACGAGCAGTACTTC. Its translation is CASSFGQGTYEQYF.

The chain joins TRBV18 to TRBJ1-1, with D maybe TRBD1 (5 bases). Germline CDR1 is KGHSH and CDR2 is LQKENI. Trimming removed 5 bases from V and 5 bases from J, with 9 bases in between. The CDR3 runs to 12 residues. DNA for the CDR3: TGTGCCAGCTCATCGCAGGGAACTGAAGCTTTCTTT. This gives the protein CASSSQGTEAFF.

V and J are TRBV19 and TRBJ2-7; tentatively, D is TRBD1 (5 bases). This CDR3 spans 12 amino acids. Per germline, CDR1 LNHDA and CDR2 SQIVND (reference sequence). V lost 4 bases to trimming and J lost 6 bases, with 10 bases between them. CDR3 amino acids: CASSRRTGEQYF. CDR3 DNA sequence: TGTGCCAGTAGTAGGAGAACAGGCGAGCAGTACTTC. The variable domain in full, completed from reference TRBV19 and TRBJ2-7, reads DGGITQSPKYLFRKEGQNVTLSCEQNLNHDAMYWYRQDPGQGLRLIYYSQIVNDFQKGDIAEGYSVSREKKESFPLTVTSAQKNPTAFYLCASSRRTGEQYFGPGTRLTVT.

The chain links TRBV5-1 to TRBJ1-1; D is undetermined. V was clipped by 4 bases and J by 1 base, with 14 bases between them. CDR3 size: 15 residues. From germline, CDR1 is SGHRS and CDR2 YFSETQ. The CDR3 sequence is CASSVARLTNTEAFF. The CDR3 DNA sequence: TGCGCCAGCAGCGTGGCCCGACTCACGAACACTGAAGCTTTCTTT.

As to this clone: Germline is not matched at one junction end, which may reflect a read error. V is TRBV12-3 or TRBV12-4 and J is TRBJ1-2; no clear D. The CDR3 length is 11 residues. The CDR3 loop is CASSLNRGGAF. DNA for the CDR3: TGTGCCAGCAGTTTGAACCGCGGCGGGGCCTTC.